This T cell receptor beta chain appears in the sequencing data of a study of OX40 agonist ivuxolimab in advanced cancers. This clone was observed a single time. Repertoires were generated with immunoSEQ multiplex PCR, while TCRdb's copy carries only in-frame clones and drops some. The sample has about 62,000 clones, 88% seen once. Germline CDR1 and CDR2: SGHRS and YFSETQ. V lost 4 bases to trimming and J lost 3 bases; unmatched junction nucleotides: 8. The CDR3 covers 15 residues. The TCR sequence derives from an adult with an advanced solid tumor such as melanoma, head and neck, liver or kidney cancer. The J gene is TRBJ1-1, the V gene TRBV5-1, with TRBD1 matching 8 bases. The sample in question was CD4+ or CD8+ T cells sorted from blood, obtained in a trial of the OX40 agonist ivuxolimab. The CDR3 DNA follows: TGCGCCAGCAGCGTTTTTGGACAGGGCGACACTGAAGCTTTCTTT. This translates into CASSVFGQGDTEAFF.